These T cell receptor beta chains were read from a single sample in a study of radiation and T cells in renal cell carcinoma. Repertoires were generated with immunoSEQ multiplex PCR, while TCRdb's copy carries only in-frame clones and drops some. In the table there are some 150,000 clones, roughly 85% of which are singletons. Sequences were derived from blood, sampled from a patient whose treatment included radiotherapy and nephrectomy. The receptors here all came from a woman aged 50 to 65 with renal cell carcinoma. Each CDR3 is given with its conserved first and last residue. The order of the fields is clone size, J gene, V gene, D gene, CDR3 protein, CDR3 DNA. A D gene is named only where the DNA matches it firmly. Not every row has a clone size; where given, it reads once, few, many or a size class.

- TRBJ2-1 TRBV7-2 - CASTTPPGLNEQFF TGTGCCAGCACCACACCGCCGGGGCTGAATGAGCAGTTCTTC
- TRBJ2-7 TRBV5-1 - CASSLSGTNYEQYF TGCGCCAGCAGCTTGTCCGGAACCAACTACGAGCAGTACTTC
- TRBJ2-5 TRBV19 - CASSIRESLGETQYF TGTGCCAGTAGTATCCGAGAGTCCCTTGGAGAGACCCAGTACTTC
few TRBJ2-7 TRBV7-9 - CASGTMGADYEQYF TGTGCCAGCGGTACGATGGGGGCGGACTACGAGCAGTACTTC
- TRBJ1-2 TRBV20-1 - CSDMIYTF TGCAGTGACATGATCTACACCTTC
few TRBJ1-2 TRBV9 TRBD1 CASSVEGADGYTF TGTGCCAGCAGCGTAGAGGGGGCGGATGGCTACACCTTC
- TRBJ1-5 TRBV10-3 TRBD1 CAISTGGNQPQHF TGTGCCATCAGTACAGGGGGAAATCAGCCCCAGCATTTT
- TRBJ2-7 TRBV9 - CASSVATESYEQYF TGTGCCAGCAGCGTAGCTACGGAGTCCTACGAGCAGTACTTC
- TRBJ2-1 TRBV19 - CASSALDSRGHEQFF TGTGCCAGTAGTGCTTTGGACTCTCGAGGGCATGAGCAGTTCTTC
- TRBJ2-2 TRBV4-3 TRBD1 CASSLETGITGELFF TGCGCCAGCAGCCTTGAGACAGGGATCACCGGGGAGCTGTTTTTT
once TRBJ1-2 TRBV11-2 - CASSQGQSWMLGYTF TGTGCCAGCAGCCAAGGACAGAGCTGGATGTTAGGCTACACCTTC
- TRBJ2-5 TRBV9 - CASSVEARQEQETQYF TGTGCCAGCAGCGTAGAGGCTAGACAAGAGCAAGAGACCCAGTACTTC
- TRBJ1-5 TRBV6-1 - CASSDFGNQPQHF TGTGCCAGCAGTGATTTCGGCAATCAGCCCCAGCATTTT
- TRBJ1-1 TRBV5-5 - CASSFWMNTEAFF TGTGCCAGCAGCTTTTGGATGAACACTGAAGCTTTCTTT
- TRBJ1-1 TRBV5-1 TRBD1 CASSSARTGVGTEAFF TGCGCCAGCAGCTCCGCCCGGACAGGGGTGGGCACTGAAGCTTTCTTT
- TRBJ1-1 TRBV30 - CAWRGGVNTEAFF TGTGCCTGGAGGGGAGGCGTGAACACTGAAGCTTTCTTT
- TRBJ1-1 TRBV5-1 TRBD1 CASHTEINRGGAFF TGCGCCAGCCATACCGAAATAAACAGGGGGGGAGCTTTCTTT
once TRBJ1-1 TRBV7-2 TRBD1 CASSVGTGNTEAFF TGTGCCAGCAGCGTGGGGACAGGGAACACTGAAGCTTTCTTT
once TRBJ2-7 TRBV5-4 TRBD1 CASSPTGTGSYEQYF TGTGCCAGCAGCCCAACCGGGACAGGGTCCTACGAGCAGTACTTC
- TRBJ2-4 TRBV29-1 - CSGEDTQNIQYF TGCAGCGGCGAGGACACACAAAACATTCAGTACTTC
few TRBJ1-5 TRBV6-1 TRBD1 CASSERQGWSSF TGTGCCAGCAGTGAGAGACAGGGCTGGTCCAGTTTT
- TRBJ1-5 TRBV18 TRBD1 CASSLGQGNNQPQHF TGTGCCAGCTCTCTTGGACAGGGGAATAATCAGCCCCAGCATTTT
- TRBJ1-5 TRBV6-6 - CASSYGWSNQPQHF TGTGCCAGCAGTTATGGTTGGAGCAATCAGCCCCAGCATTTT
- TRBJ2-7 TRBV7-9 - CASSILQGNEQYF TGTGCCAGCAGCATCCTACAGGGTAACGAGCAGTACTTC
- TRBJ1-1 TRBV6-6 - CASIGTQNTEAFF TGTGCCAGCATCGGGACACAGAACACTGAAGCTTTCTTT
- TRBJ2-1 TRBV7-2 - CASSSGRNEQFF TGTGCCAGCAGTTCAGGACGAAATGAGCAGTTCTTC
- TRBJ1-3 TRBV6-1 - CASSRGFGNTIYF TGTGCCAGCAGCAGGGGTTTCGGAAACACCATATATTTT
- TRBJ2-7 TRBV5-1 TRBD1 CASSVDKTGNEQYF TGCGCCAGCAGCGTTGATAAGACAGGGAATGAGCAGTACTTC
- TRBJ2-6 TRBV4-3 - CASSQGWTASSGANVLTF TGCGCCAGCAGCCAAGGCTGGACAGCGTCGTCTGGGGCCAACGTCCTGACTTTC
- TRBJ1-3 TRBV18 TRBD1 CASSPMGQGTDRAGNTIYF TGTGCCAGCTCACCCATGGGACAGGGAACCGACCGGGCTGGAAACACCATATATTTT
- TRBJ2-2 TRBV4-3 - CASSRSGLGELFF TGCGCCAGCAGCCGGTCGGGCCTCGGGGAGCTGTTTTTT
- TRBJ2-7 TRBV5-5 - CASSPTSDNTYEQYF TGTGCCAGCAGCCCGACGTCGGACAACACCTACGAGCAGTACTTC
- TRBJ2-1 TRBV9 TRBD2 CASTASGIDNNEQFF TGTGCCAGCACCGCGAGCGGGATCGATAACAATGAGCAGTTCTTC
- TRBJ1-3 TRBV10-3 TRBD1 CAISEPGQGVNTIYF TGTGCCATCAGTGAGCCGGGACAGGGGGTAAACACCATATATTTT
- TRBJ1-5 TRBV6-6 - CASKPAGGNQPQHF TGTGCCAGCAAACCGGCTGGAGGCAATCAGCCCCAGCATTTT
- TRBJ2-3 TRBV6-5 - CASSYISTDTQYF TGTGCCAGCAGTTATATTAGCACAGATACGCAGTATTTT
once TRBJ2-3 TRBV6-4 - CASSDTGGVTDTQYF TGTGCCAGCAGTGACACCGGGGGCGTTACAGATACGCAGTATTTT
once TRBJ2-3 TRBV2 - CASSPGLGTDTQYF TGTGCCAGCAGCCCGGGCTTAGGCACAGATACGCAGTATTTT
- TRBJ1-1 TRBV7-9 - CAGGASINTEAFF TGTGCCGGTGGGGCAAGTATTAACACTGAAGCTTTCTTT
few TRBJ1-6 TRBV19 - CASSRGKMRQGVSPLHF TGTGCCAGTAGTCGGGGTAAAATGAGGCAGGGAGTTTCACCCCTCCACTTT
- TRBJ2-5 TRBV5-1 TRBD2 CASSSGTSGNMETQYF TGCGCCAGCAGCTCCGGGACTAGCGGGAATATGGAGACCCAGTACTTC
- TRBJ2-4 TRBV5-6 TRBD1 CASSLDRLAKNIQYF TGTGCCAGCAGCCTGGACAGGCTAGCCAAAAACATTCAGTACTTC
- TRBJ1-6 TRBV7-2 - CASSFADRRRSPLHF TGTGCCAGCAGCTTCGCGGACAGACGTCGGTCACCCCTCCACTTT
once TRBJ1-1 TRBV18 - CASCRHANTEAFF TGTGCCAGCTGTAGGCACGCGAACACTGAAGCTTTCTTT
once TRBJ2-1 TRBV5-1 - CASSLTRNSYNEQFF TGCGCCAGCAGCTTAACACGCAACTCCTACAATGAGCAGTTCTTC
- TRBJ2-7 TRBV11-2 TRBD1 CASSRGQASYEQYF TGTGCCAGCAGCCGAGGACAGGCCTCCTACGAGCAGTACTTC
- TRBJ2-7 TRBV7-2 - CASSLVDGRYEQYF TGTGCCAGCAGCTTAGTGGACGGACGCTACGAGCAGTACTTC
- TRBJ1-1 TRBV29-1 - CSVAQSNTEAFF TGCAGCGTCGCACAGTCGAACACTGAAGCTTTCTTT
- TRBJ1-2 TRBV7-2 - CASSLGPRDYGYTF TGTGCCAGCAGCTTAGGTCCCAGGGACTATGGCTACACCTTC
- TRBJ1-3 TRBV6-5 - CASSYRETGNTIYF TGTGCCAGCAGTTACCGAGAAACCGGAAACACCATATATTTT
- TRBJ1-4 TRBV10-3 - CAISDALRDNNEKLFF TGTGCCATCAGTGATGCCCTCCGGGACAATAATGAAAAACTGTTTTTT
- TRBJ2-2 TRBV16 TRBD1 CASSQSTGSGGELFF TGTGCCAGCAGCCAATCGACAGGGAGTGGCGGGGAGCTGTTTTTT
- TRBJ1-2 TRBV5-1 - CASTGGGPSSNYGYTF TGCGCCAGCACCGGCGGGGGGCCATCGTCTAACTATGGCTACACCTTC
- TRBJ2-5 TRBV18 TRBD2 CASSPETSGETQYF TGTGCCAGCTCACCGGAAACTAGCGGAGAGACCCAGTACTTC
few TRBJ1-1 TRBV19 - CASSIQENTEAFF TGTGCCAGTAGTATTCAGGAGAACACTGAAGCTTTCTTT